The following is a T cell receptor beta chain sequence with its context. The assay was immunoSEQ multiplex PCR, and TCRdb's table has in-frame clones only and misses some. The repertoire holds about 290,000 clones, about 82% seen once, with around 4.2% in the top ten. Trimming at V came to 6 bases and at J to 6 bases, leaving 13 bases not matched to a gene. The CDR3 is 16 residues long. Per germline, CDR1 SGHAT and CDR2 FQNNGV. These data come from a study of blood T cell repertoires in COVID-19. The J gene is TRBJ2-2, the V gene TRBV11-2; 7 bases align to TRBD2. The specimen was peripheral blood. The sequence came from a woman aged 45-59 years with active or convalescent COVID-19. Here the CDR3 DNA reads TGTGCCAGCAGTATTCGGTCTCGGGGGGTCCCCGGGGAGCTGTTTTTT. Protein sequence: CASSIRSRGVPGELFF.